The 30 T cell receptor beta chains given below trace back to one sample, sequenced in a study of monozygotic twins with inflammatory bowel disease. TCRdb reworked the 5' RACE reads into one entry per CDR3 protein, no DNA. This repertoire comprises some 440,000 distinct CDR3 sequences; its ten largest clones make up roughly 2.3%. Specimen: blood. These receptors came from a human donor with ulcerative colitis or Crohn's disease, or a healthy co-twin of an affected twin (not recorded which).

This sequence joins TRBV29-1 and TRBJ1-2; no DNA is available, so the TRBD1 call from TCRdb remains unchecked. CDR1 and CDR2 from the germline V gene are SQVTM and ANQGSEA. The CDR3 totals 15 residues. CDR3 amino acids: CSVEKGTGGVYGYTF.

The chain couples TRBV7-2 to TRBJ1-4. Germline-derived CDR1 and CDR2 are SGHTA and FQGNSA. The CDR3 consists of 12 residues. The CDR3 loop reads CASSPDSGKLFF.

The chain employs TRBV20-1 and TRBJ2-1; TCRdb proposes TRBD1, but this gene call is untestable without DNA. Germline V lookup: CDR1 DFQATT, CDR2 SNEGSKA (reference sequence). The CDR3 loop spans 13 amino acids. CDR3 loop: CSATRQGGNEQFF.

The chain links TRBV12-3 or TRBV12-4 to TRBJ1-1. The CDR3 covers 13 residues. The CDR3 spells CASSLGEYTEAFF.

The CDR3 sequence is CASSSQDGRWSSYEQYF. The V call is TRBV7-9, the J call TRBJ2-7. Germline V gene sequence: CDR1 SEHNR, CDR2 FQNEAQ (reference sequence). The CDR3 contains 17 residues.

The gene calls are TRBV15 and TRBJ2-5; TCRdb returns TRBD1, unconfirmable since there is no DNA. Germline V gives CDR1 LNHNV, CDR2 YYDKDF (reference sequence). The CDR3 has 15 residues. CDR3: CATSTRGGPQETQYF.

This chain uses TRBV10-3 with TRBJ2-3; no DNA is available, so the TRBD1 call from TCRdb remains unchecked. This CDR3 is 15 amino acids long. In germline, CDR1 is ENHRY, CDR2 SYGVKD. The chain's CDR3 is CAISDPGQGTDTQYF.

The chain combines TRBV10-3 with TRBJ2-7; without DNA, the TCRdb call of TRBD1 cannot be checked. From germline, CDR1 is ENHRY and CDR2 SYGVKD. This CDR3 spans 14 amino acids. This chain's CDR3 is CASTRQASSYEQYF.

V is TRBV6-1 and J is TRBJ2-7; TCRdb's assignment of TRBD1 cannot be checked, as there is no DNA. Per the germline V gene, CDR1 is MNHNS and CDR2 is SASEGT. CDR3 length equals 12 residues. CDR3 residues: CASSEVGEEQYF.

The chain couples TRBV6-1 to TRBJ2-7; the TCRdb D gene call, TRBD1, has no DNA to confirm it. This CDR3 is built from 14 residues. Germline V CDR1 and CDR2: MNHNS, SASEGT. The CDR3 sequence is CASSEARDRGREYF.

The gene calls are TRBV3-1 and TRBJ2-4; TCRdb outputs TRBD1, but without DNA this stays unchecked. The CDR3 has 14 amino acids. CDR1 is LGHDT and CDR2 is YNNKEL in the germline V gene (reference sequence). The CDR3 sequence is CASSPPFTGAIQYF. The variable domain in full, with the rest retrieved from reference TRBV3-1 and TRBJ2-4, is DTAVSQTPKYLVTQMGNDKSIKCEQNLGHDTMYWYKQDSKKFLKIMFSYNNKELIINETVPNRFSPKSPDKAHLNLHINSLELGDSAVYFCASSPPFTGAIQYFGAGTRLSVL.

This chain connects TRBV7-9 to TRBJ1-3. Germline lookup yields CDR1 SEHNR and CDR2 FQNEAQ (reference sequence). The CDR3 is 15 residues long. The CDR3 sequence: CASSSAALSGNTIYF.

CDR3 amino acids: CAISLAQIVLNTGELFF. This chain connects TRBV7-2 to TRBJ2-2. Per the germline V gene, CDR1 is SGHTA and CDR2 is FQGNSA. This CDR3 has 17 residues.

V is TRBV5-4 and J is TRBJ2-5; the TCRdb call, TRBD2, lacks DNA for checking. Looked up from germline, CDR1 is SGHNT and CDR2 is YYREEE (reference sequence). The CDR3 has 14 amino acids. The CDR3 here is CASSPDGRQETQYF.

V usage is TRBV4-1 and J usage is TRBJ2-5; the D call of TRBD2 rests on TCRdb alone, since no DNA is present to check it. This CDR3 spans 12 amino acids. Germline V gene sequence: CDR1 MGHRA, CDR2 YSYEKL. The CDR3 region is CASSRGRETQYF.

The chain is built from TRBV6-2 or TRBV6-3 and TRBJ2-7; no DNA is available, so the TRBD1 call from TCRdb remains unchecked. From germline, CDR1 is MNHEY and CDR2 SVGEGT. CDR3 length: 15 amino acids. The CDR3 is CASSYPAAGELEQYF.

CDR3 amino acids: CATGGDTDTQYF. V is TRBV24-1 and J is TRBJ2-3; the TCRdb D gene call, TRBD2, has no DNA to confirm it. The CDR3 spans 12 residues. From germline, CDR1 is KGHDR and CDR2 SFDVKD.

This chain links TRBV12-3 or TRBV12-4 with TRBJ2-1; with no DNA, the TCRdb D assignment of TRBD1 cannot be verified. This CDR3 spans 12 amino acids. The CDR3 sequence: CASSRQRNEQFF.

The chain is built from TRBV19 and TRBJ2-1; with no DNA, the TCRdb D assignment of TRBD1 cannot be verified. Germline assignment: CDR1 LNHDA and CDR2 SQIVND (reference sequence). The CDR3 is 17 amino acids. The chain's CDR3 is CASSIPGQPISYNEQFF.

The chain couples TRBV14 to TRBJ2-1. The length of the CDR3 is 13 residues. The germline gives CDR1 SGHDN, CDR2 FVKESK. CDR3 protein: CASSLIIMGEQFF.

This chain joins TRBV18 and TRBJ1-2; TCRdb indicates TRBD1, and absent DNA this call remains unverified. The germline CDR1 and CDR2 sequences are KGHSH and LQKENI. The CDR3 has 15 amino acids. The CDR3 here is CASSPPHRGEGGYTF.

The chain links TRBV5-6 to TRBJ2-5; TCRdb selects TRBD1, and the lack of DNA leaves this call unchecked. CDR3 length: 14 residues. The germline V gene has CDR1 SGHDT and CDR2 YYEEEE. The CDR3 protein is CASSTTGDQETQYF. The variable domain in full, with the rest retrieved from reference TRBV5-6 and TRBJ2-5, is DAGVTQSPTHLIKTRGQQVTLRCSPKSGHDTVSWYQQALGQGPQFIFQYYEEEERQRGNFPDRFSGHQFPNYSSELNVNALLLGDSALYLCASSTTGDQETQYFGPGTRLLVL.

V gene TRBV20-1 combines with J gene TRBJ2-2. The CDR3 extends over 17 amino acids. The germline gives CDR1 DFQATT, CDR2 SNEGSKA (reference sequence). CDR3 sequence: CSARRDSSPANTGELFF.

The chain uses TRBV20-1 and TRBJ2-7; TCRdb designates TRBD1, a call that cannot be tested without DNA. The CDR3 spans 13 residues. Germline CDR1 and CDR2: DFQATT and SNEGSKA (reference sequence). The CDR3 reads CSARAGADYEQYF.

CDR3 in amino acids: CASSPTTPSYEQYF. The chain couples TRBV5-1 to TRBJ2-7; absent DNA, TCRdb's TRBD2 call cannot be checked. The CDR3 extends over 14 amino acids. Germline V lookup: CDR1 SGHRS, CDR2 YFSETQ. The entire variable domain, with the rest obtained from reference TRBV5-1 and TRBJ2-7, is as follows: KAGVTQTPRYLIKTRGQQVTLSCSPISGHRSVSWYQQTPGQGLQFLFEYFSETQRNKGNFPGRFSGRQFSNSRSEMNVSTLELGDSALYLCASSPTTPSYEQYFGPGTRLTVT.

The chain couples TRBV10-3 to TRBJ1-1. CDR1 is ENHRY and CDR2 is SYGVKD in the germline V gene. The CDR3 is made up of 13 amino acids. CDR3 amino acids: CAIKGKENTEAFF.

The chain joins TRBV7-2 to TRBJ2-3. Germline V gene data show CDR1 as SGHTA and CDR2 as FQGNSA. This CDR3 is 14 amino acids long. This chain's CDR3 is CASSPMSGTDTQYF.

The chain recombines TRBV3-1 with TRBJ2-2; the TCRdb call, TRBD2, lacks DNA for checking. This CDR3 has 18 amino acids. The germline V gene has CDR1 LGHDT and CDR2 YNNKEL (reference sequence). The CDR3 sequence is CASSRGLAGVANTGELFF.

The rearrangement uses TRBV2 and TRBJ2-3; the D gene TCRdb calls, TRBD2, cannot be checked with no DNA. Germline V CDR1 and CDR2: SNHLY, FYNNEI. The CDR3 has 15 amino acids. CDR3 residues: CASQDYRLNTDTQYF. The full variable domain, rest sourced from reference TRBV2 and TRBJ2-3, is EPEVTQTPSHQVTQMGQEVILRCVPISNHLYFYWYRQILGQKVEFLVSFYNNEISEKSEIFDDQFSVERPDGSNFTLKIRSTKLEDSAMYFCASQDYRLNTDTQYFGPGTRLTVL.

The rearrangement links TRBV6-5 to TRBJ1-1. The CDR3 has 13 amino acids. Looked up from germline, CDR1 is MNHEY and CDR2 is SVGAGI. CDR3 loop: CASSYEAYIEAFF.